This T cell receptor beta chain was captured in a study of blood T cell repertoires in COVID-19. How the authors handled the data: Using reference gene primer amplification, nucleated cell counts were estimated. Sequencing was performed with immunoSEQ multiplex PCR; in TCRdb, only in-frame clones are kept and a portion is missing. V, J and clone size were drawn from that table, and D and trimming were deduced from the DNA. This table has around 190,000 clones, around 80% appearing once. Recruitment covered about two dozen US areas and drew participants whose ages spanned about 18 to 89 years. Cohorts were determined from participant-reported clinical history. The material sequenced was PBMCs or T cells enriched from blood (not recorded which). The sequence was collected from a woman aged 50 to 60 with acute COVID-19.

CDR3 nucleotides: TGTGCCAGCAGTTTCGGGACAGGGCCCTTCTACACCTTC. Its protein product is CASSFGTGPFYTF. The V and J genes are TRBV12-3 or TRBV12-4 and TRBJ1-2; 9 bases are a match to TRBD1. With V trimmed by 3 bases and J by 10 bases, 6 bases remained unmatched. The CDR3 is 13 amino acids.